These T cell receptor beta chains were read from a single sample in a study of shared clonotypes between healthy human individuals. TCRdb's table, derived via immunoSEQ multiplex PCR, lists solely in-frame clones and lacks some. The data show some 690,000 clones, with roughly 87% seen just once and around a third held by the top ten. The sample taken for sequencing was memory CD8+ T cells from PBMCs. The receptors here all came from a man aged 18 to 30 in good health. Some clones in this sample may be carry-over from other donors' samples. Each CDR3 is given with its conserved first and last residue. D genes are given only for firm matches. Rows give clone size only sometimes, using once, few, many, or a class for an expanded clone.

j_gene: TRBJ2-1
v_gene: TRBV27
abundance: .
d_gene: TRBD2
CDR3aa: CASSFLGLAGYNEQFF
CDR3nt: TGTGCCAGCAGTTTTCTAGGACTAGCGGGCTACAATGAGCAGTTCTTC

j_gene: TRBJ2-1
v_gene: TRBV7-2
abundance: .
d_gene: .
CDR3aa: CASTESWRTGNEQFF
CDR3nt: TGTGCCAGCACCGAGTCTTGGAGAACGGGGAATGAGCAGTTCTTC

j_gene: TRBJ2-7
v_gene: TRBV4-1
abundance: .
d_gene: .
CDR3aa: CASSHVPGFIYEQYF
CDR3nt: TGCGCCAGCAGCCATGTTCCAGGGTTTATCTACGAGCAGTACTTC

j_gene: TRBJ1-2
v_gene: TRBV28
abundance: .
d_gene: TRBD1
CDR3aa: CASSGGTGGRLSPNYGYTF
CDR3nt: TGTGCCAGCAGTGGAGGGACAGGGGGAAGATTGTCTCCTAACTATGGCTACACCTTC

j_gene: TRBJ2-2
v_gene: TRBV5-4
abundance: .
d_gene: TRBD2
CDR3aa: CASSWTGTSGRMTGELFF
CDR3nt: TGTGCCAGCAGCTGGACCGGGACTAGCGGGAGAATGACCGGGGAGCTGTTTTTT

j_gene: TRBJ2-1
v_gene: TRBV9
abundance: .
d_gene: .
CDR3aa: CASSTLGAAGYNEQFF
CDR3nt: TGTGCCAGCTCGACGTTGGGGGCCGCAGGCTACAATGAGCAGTTCTTC

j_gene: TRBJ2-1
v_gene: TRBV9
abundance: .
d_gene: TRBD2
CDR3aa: CASSVDSGRGSYNEQFF
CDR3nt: TGTGCCAGCAGCGTAGATAGCGGGAGGGGTTCCTACAATGAGCAGTTCTTC

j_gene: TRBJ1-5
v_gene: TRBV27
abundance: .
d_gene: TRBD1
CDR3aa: CASSFGDRNQPQHF
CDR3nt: TGTGCCAGCAGTTTCGGGGACAGGAATCAGCCCCAGCATTTT

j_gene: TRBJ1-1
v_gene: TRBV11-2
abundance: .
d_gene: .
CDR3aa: CASRLDTEAFF
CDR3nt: TGTGCCAGCAGGTTAGACACTGAAGCTTTCTTT

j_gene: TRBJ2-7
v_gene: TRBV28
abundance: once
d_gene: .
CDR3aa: CASSLEEGLMVEQYF
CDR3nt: TGTGCCAGCAGTTTAGAGGAGGGTTTGATGGTCGAGCAGTACTTC